The entry that follows covers one T cell receptor (beta chain) sequence. The data originate from a study of blood T cell repertoires in COVID-19. Study-level information: From T cells, B-cell-depleted T cells, or PBMCs came the material, which was cDNA or gDNA.

In the original processing: Scientists estimated how many nucleated cells there were by amplifying reference gene primers. TCRdb's copy holds only in-frame clones and misses some; the assay was immunoSEQ multiplex PCR. V and J calls plus clone size are reproduced from that table; the DNA served to infer D and trimming. The profile shows roughly 150,000 clones, about 88% of them singletons. From germline, CDR1 is MNHEY and CDR2 SVGEGT. V was cut by 1 base and J by 3 bases, with 14 bases left in between. The CDR3 runs to 16 residues. Sequencing was done on a sample of peripheral blood. The source of this sequence is a human donor in a cohort sampled during active COVID-19. V gene TRBV6-2 or TRBV6-3 combines with J gene TRBJ2-3; tentative D call: TRBD2 (6 bases). The chain's CDR3 is CASSYLGLQPTDTQYF. DNA of the CDR3: TGTGCCAGCAGTTACTTAGGACTACAACCTACAGATACGCAGTATTTT.